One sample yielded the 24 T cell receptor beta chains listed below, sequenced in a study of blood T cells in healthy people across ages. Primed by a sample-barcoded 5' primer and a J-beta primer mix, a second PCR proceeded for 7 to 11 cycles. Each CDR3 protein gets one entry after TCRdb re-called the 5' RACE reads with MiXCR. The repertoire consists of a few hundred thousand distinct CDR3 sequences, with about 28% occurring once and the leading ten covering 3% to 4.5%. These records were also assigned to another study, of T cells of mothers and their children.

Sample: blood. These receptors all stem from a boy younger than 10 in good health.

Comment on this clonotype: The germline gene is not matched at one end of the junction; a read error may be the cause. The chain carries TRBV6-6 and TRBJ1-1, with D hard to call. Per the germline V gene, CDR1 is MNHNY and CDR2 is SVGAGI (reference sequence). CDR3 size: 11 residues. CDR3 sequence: CARSWDTEAFF. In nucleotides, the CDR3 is TGTGCCCGCAGTTGGGACACTGAAGCTTTCTTT.

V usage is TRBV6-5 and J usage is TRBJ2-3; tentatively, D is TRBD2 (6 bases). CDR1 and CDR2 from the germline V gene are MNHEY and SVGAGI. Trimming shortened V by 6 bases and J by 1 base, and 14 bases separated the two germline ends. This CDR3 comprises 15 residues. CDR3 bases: TGTGCCAGCAGCCAGACTAGTTCAGGCACAGATACGCAGTATTTT. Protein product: CASSQTSSGTDTQYF.

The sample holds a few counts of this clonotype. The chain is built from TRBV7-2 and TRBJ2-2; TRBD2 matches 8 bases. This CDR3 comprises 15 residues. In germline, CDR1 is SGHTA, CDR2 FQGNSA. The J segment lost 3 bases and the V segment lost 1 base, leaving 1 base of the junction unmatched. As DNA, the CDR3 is TGTGCCAGCAGCTTAGATAGCGGGGACACCGGGGAGCTGTTTTTT. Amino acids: CASSLDSGDTGELFF.

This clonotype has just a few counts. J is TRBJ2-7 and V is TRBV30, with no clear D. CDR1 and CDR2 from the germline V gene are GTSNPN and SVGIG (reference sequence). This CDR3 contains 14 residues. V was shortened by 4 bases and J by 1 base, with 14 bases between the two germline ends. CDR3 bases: TGTGCCTGGAAATCGGCCGTCAGGTCCTACGAGCAGTACTTC. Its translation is CAWKSAVRSYEQYF.

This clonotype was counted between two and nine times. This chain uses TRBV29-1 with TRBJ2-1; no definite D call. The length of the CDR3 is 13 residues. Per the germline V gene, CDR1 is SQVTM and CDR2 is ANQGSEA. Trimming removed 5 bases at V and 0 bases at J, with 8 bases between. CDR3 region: CSVSASSYNEQFF. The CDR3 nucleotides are TGCAGCGTTTCGGCTAGCTCCTACAATGAGCAGTTCTTC.

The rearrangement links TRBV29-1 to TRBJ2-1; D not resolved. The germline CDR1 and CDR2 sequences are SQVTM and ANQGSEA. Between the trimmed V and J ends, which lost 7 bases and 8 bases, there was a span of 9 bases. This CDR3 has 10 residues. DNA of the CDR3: TGCAGCGCTCGGGCGTATGAGCAGTTCTTC. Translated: CSARAYEQFF.

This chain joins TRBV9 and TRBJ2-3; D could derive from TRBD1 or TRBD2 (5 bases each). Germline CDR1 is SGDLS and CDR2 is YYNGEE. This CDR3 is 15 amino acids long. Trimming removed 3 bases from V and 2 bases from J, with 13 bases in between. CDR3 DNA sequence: TGTGCCAGCAGCGCGGGGCCCAGGGACACAGATACGCAGTATTTT. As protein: CASSAGPRDTDTQYF.

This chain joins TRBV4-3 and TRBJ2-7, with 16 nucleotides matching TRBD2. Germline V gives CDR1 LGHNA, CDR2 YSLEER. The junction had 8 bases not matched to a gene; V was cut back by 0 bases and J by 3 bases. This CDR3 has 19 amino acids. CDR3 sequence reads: CASSQDLGLAGGIGYEQYF. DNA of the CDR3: TGCGCCAGCAGCCAAGATCTGGGACTAGCGGGAGGGATAGGCTACGAGCAGTACTTC.

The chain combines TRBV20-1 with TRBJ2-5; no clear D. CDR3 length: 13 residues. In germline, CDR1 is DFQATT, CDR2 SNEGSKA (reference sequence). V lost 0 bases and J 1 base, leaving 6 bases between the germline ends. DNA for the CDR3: TGCAGTGCTAGAGATTTGGGCCAAGAGACCCAGTACTTC. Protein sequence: CSARDLGQETQYF.

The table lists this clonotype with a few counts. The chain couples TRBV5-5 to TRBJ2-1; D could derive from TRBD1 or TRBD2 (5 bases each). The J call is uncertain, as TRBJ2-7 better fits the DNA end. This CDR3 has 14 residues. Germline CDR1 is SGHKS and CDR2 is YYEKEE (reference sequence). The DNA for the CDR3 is TGTGCCAGCAGCTTGGCTAGGGGACCCTACGAGCAGTACTTC. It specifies CASSLARGPYEQYF.

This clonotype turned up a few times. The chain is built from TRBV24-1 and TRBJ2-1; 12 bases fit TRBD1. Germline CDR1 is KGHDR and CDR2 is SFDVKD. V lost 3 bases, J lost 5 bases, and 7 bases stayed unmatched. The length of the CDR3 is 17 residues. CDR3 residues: CATSDAPGQGANNEQFF. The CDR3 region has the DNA TGTGCCACCAGTGATGCACCGGGACAGGGGGCGAACAATGAGCAGTTCTTC.

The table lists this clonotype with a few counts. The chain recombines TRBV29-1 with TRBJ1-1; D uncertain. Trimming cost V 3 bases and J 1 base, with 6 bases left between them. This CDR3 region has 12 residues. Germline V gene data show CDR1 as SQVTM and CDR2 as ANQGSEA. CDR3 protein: CSVDRGNTEAFF. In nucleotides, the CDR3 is TGCAGCGTTGATCGTGGGAACACTGAAGCTTTCTTT.

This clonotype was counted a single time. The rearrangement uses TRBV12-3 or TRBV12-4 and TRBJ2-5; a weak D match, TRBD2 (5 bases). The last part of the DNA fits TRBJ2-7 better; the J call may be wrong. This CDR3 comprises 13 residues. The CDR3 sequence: CASRSTGTYEQYF. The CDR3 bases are TGTGCCAGCAGATCTACCGGGACCTACGAGCAGTACTTC.

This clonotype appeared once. The CDR3 DNA reads as TGCAGTGCTAGAAGGGGGCAGGGCAATCAGCCCCAGCATTTT. This gives the protein CSARRGQGNQPQHF. The chain carries TRBV20-1 and TRBJ1-5, with 7 bases that match TRBD1. With 2 bases clipped from V and 2 bases from J, the junction kept 3 bases outside the gene matches. CDR1 and CDR2 (germline): DFQATT, SNEGSKA (reference sequence). The CDR3 has 14 amino acids.

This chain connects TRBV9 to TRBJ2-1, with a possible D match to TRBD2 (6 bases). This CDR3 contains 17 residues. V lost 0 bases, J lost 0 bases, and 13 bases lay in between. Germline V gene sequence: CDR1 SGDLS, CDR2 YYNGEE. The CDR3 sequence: CASSVEAGESSYNEQFF. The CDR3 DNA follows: TGTGCCAGCAGCGTAGAAGCGGGCGAGAGCTCCTACAATGAGCAGTTCTTC.

CDR3 nucleotides: TGCGCCAGCAGGAGGGACAGGGGCTTGTGGGAGACCCAGTACTTC. This encodes CASRRDRGLWETQYF. The chain couples TRBV5-1 to TRBJ2-5, with 10 bases matching TRBD1. The CDR3 runs to 15 residues. Germline V gene lookup returns CDR1 SGHRS and CDR2 YFSETQ. Trimming at V came to 5 bases and at J to 5 bases, leaving 9 bases not matched to a gene.

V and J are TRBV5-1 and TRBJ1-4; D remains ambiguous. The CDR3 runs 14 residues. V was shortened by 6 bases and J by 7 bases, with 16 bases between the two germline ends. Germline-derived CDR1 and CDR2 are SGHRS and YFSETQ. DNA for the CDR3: TGCGCCAGCAAAGGGAGGGATTTCGGTGAAAAACTGTTTTTT. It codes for CASKGRDFGEKLFF.

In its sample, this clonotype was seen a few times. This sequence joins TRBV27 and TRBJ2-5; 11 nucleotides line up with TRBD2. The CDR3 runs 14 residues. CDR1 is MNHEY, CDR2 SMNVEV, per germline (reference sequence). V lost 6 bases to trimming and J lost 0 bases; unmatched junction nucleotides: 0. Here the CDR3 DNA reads TGTGCCAGCAGGGGACTAGCGGACCAAGAGACCCAGTACTTC. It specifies CASRGLADQETQYF.

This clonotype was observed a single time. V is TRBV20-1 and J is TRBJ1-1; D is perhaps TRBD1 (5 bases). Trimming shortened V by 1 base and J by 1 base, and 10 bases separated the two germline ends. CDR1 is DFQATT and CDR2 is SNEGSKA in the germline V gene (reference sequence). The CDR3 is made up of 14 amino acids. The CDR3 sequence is CSARGGNTNTEAFF. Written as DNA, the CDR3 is TGCAGTGCTAGAGGGGGGAATACGAACACTGAAGCTTTCTTT.

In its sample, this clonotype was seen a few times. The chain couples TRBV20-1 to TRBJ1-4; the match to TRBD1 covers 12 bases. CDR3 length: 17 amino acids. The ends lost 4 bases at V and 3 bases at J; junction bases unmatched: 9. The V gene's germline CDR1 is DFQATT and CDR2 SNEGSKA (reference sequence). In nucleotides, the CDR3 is TGCAGTGCTACTGGGACAGGGGGCATGGAAGCTAATGAAAAACTGTTTTTT. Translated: CSATGTGGMEANEKLFF.

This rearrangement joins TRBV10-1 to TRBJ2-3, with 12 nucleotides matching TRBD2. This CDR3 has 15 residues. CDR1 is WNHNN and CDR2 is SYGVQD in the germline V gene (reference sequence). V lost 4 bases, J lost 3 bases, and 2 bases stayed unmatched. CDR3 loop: CASSASGGATDTQYF. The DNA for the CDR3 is TGCGCCAGCAGTGCTAGCGGGGGGGCAACAGATACGCAGTATTTT.

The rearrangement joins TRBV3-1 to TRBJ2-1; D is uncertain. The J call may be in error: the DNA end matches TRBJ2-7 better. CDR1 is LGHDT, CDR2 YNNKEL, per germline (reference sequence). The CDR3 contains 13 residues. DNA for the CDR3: TGTGCCAGCAGCCAAGGCAGTTACTACGAGCAGTACTTC. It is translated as CASSQGSYYEQYF.

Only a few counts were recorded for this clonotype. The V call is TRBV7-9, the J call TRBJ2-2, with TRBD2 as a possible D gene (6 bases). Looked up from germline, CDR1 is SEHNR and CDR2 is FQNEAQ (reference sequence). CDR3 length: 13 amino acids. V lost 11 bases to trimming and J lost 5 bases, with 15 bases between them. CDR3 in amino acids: CAVQAGSTGELFF. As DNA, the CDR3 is TGTGCCGTACAAGCCGGGAGTACCGGGGAGCTGTTTTTT.

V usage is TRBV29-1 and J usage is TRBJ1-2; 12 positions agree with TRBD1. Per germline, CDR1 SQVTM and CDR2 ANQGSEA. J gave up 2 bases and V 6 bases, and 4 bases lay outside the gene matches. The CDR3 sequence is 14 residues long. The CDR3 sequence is CSVRDRGRNYGYTF. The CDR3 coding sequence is TGCAGCGTCCGGGACAGGGGGCGCAACTATGGCTACACCTTC.